Shown below are 17 T cell receptor beta chains from a single sample sequenced in a study of persistence of HIV-infected CD4 T cells. The libraries were made with immunoSEQ version 4 in survey mode. The method was immunoSEQ multiplex PCR; TCRdb's version includes in-frame clones alone and lacks a portion of them. The sample carries 40,000 to 55,000 clones, about 87% recorded once. No antigen has been assigned to these receptors. Nonspecific anti-CD3/anti-CD28 bead stimulation represents the broad CD4+ T cell repertoire. Responding CD4+ T cells were sorted by upregulation of both CD40 ligand and CD69. The sample was CD4+ T cells sorted from PBMCs after approximately 19-hour stimulation, taken from a patient who received antiretroviral therapy. The receptors were sampled from an adult woman with HIV who was CMV-seropositive.

This clone occurred a few times. This rearrangement joins TRBV3-1 (or the pseudogene TRBV3-2) to TRBJ1-1; D gene uncertain. The ends were cut back, 1 base at V and 7 bases at J, with 13 bases in the middle. There are 14 residues in the CDR3. Germline CDR1 is LGHDT and CDR2 is YNNKEL (reference sequence). CDR3 protein: CASSQGPGYGEAFF. The CDR3 coding sequence is TGTGCCAGCAGCCAAGGGCCTGGGTATGGTGAAGCTTTCTTT.

V is TRBV18 and J is TRBJ2-5, with 7 bases lining up with TRBD1. V dropped 6 bases and J dropped 1; count of bases not matched to a gene: 5. The germline V gene has CDR1 KGHSH and CDR2 LQKENI. This CDR3 comprises 14 residues. In DNA, the CDR3 is TGTGCCAGCTCCCTTGGACAGGTCCAAGAGACCCAGTACTTC. Translation: CASSLGQVQETQYF. The full variable domain, completed using reference TRBV18 and TRBJ2-5, is NAGVMQNPRHLVRRRGQEARLRCSPMKGHSHVYWYRQLPEEGLKFMVYLQKENIIDESGMPKERFSAEFPKEGPSILRIQQVVRGDSAAYFCASSLGQVQETQYFGPGTRLLVL.

The chain has TRBV6-5 and TRBJ1-3; 9 bases agree with TRBD1. There are 15 residues in the CDR3. Germline loops: CDR1 MNHEY, CDR2 SVGAGI. V shed 6 bases and J 0 bases; nucleotides not matched to a gene: 3. CDR3 sequence (DNA): TGTGCCAGCAGCGGACAGGGGCTCTCTGGAAACACCATATATTTT. Translation: CASSGQGLSGNTIYF.

The V gene is TRBV10-3, the J gene TRBJ1-1, with unresolved D. This CDR3 comprises 12 residues. Germline V gene lookup returns CDR1 ENHRY and CDR2 SYGVKD. V was shortened by 4 bases and J by 1 base, with 4 bases between the two germline ends. CDR3 region: CAISGANTEAFF. The CDR3 DNA reads TGTGCCATCAGTGGGGCGAACACTGAAGCTTTCTTT.

The V gene is TRBV14, the J gene TRBJ1-1; D call uncertain. Germline-derived CDR1 and CDR2 are SGHDN and FVKESK. The CDR3 contains 13 residues. V was pared by 4 bases and J by 0 bases, with 6 bases between. The CDR3, as DNA: TGTGCCAGCAGCCGAGGTCTGAACACTGAAGCTTTCTTT. Translated, it gives CASSRGLNTEAFF. Full variable domain (missing parts from reference TRBV14 and TRBJ1-1): EAGVTQFPSHSVIEKGQTVTLRCDPISGHDNLYWYRRVMGKEIKFLLHFVKESKQDESGMPNNRFLAERTGGTYSTLKVQPAELEDSGVYFCASSRGLNTEAFFGQGTRLTVV.

The chain recombines TRBV7-2 with TRBJ1-1; no definite D call. V lost 5 bases and J lost 0, with 19 bases in between. CDR1 is SGHTA and CDR2 is FQGNSA in the germline V gene. The CDR3 contains 17 residues. The CDR3 here is CASSLSYRARVNTEAFF. In nucleotides, the CDR3 is TGTGCCAGCAGCCTAAGTTATAGGGCTAGGGTGAACACTGAAGCTTTCTTT.

The chain carries TRBV30 and TRBJ2-3; TRBD2 matches at 10 bases. The V gene's germline CDR1 is GTSNPN and CDR2 SVGIG (reference sequence). Trimming at V came to 6 bases and at J to 7 bases, leaving 10 bases not matched to a gene. This CDR3 has 14 residues. The CDR3 here is CACDGSSGGNTQYF. The CDR3 region has the DNA TGTGCCTGCGACGGATCTAGCGGGGGAAATACGCAGTATTTT.

The gene calls are TRBV3-1 (or the pseudogene TRBV3-2) and TRBJ1-1, with D uncertain. The germline CDR1 and CDR2 sequences are LGHDT and YNNKEL (reference sequence). With 5 bases removed from V and 4 bases from J, the gap between germline ends came to 5 bases. There are 11 residues in the CDR3. The chain's CDR3 is CASSSRTEAFF. DNA for the CDR3: TGTGCCAGCAGCTCTCGCACTGAAGCTTTCTTT.

The chain joins TRBV5-1 to TRBJ1-2; 8 bases fit TRBD1. Germline assignment: CDR1 SGHRS and CDR2 YFSETQ. V was pared by 4 bases and J by 7 bases, with 12 bases of the junction left unmatched. The length of the CDR3 is 15 residues. The DNA of the CDR3 is TGCGCCAGCAGCCCCACTTCCGACAGGGGAGGTGGCTACACCTTC. It translates to CASSPTSDRGGGYTF.

The chain has TRBV15 and TRBJ2-2; 9 nucleotides agree with TRBD1. The CDR3 loop spans 16 amino acids. V lost 3 bases, J lost 6 bases, and 8 bases stayed unmatched. Germline CDR1 and CDR2: LNHNV and YYDKDF (reference sequence). CDR3 bases: TGTGCCACCAGCAGCGGAGACAGGGGGTTCGCCGGGGAGCTGTTTTTT. Translating it yields CATSSGDRGFAGELFF.

V gene TRBV5-6 combines with J gene TRBJ2-2, with D uncertain. The CDR3 is made up of 15 amino acids. Per germline, CDR1 SGHDT and CDR2 YYEEEE. Trimming removed 0 bases from V and 2 bases from J, with 8 bases in between. Here the CDR3 reads CASSLGQVNTGELFF. CDR3 coding DNA: TGTGCCAGCAGCTTGGGCCAGGTCAACACCGGGGAGCTGTTTTTT.

The chain combines TRBV28 with TRBJ2-3; 10 bases are a match to TRBD2. This CDR3 is 14 amino acids long. V lost 7 bases, J lost 6 bases, and 7 bases stayed unmatched. CDR1 and CDR2 (germline): MDHEN, SYDVKM. DNA of the CDR3: TGTGCCAGCAATCTAGCGGGAGTTCGGGATACGCAGTATTTT. This sequence encodes CASNLAGVRDTQYF.

The V and J genes are TRBV27 and TRBJ1-4; 9 nucleotides align to TRBD1. Germline CDR1 reads MNHEY; CDR2 reads SMNVEV (reference sequence). The CDR3 is made up of 16 amino acids. V was pared by 6 bases and J by 5 bases, with 10 bases of the junction left unmatched. CDR3: CASRSRQGVPNEKLFF. The CDR3, as DNA: TGTGCCAGCAGGTCGAGACAGGGGGTACCCAATGAAAAACTGTTTTTT.

The rearrangement joins TRBV10-1 to TRBJ1-3; D possibly corresponds to TRBD1 (5 bases). The ends were cut back, 6 bases at V and 2 bases at J, with 14 bases in the middle. Germline CDR1 reads WNHNN; CDR2 reads SYGVQD (reference sequence). CDR3 length equals 15 residues. For the CDR3, the DNA is TGCGCCAGCAGCGGGTGGAGGGGTCCTGGAAACACCATATATTTT. Protein sequence: CASSGWRGPGNTIYF.

The chain has TRBV2 and TRBJ2-3; D not certain. CDR3 length: 16 residues. Germline V gene data show CDR1 as SNHLY and CDR2 as FYNNEI. The germline V and J ends were trimmed by 6 bases and 0 bases, with 16 bases remaining between them. The CDR3 reads CASRTRLLLSTDTQYF. DNA of the CDR3: TGTGCCAGCAGGACCCGACTGTTGTTGAGCACAGATACGCAGTATTTT. Filled out from reference TRBV2 and TRBJ2-3, the complete variable domain reads EPEVTQTPSHQVTQMGQEVILRCVPISNHLYFYWYRQILGQKVEFLVSFYNNEISEKSEIFDDQFSVERPDGSNFTLKIRSTKLEDSAMYFCASRTRLLLSTDTQYFGPGTRLTVL.

This chain joins TRBV3-1 (or the pseudogene TRBV3-2) and TRBJ1-2; 10 positions match TRBD1. This CDR3 is 13 amino acids long. Looked up from germline, CDR1 is LGHDT and CDR2 is YNNKEL (reference sequence). Trimming cost V 1 base and J 9 bases; bases outside gene matches: 2. The CDR3 loop is CASSQGDRGRYTF. The CDR3 DNA sequence: TGTGCCAGCAGCCAAGGGGACAGGGGCCGCTACACCTTC.

V and J are TRBV10-3 and TRBJ2-7, with D unclear. The CDR3 runs to 12 residues. V was pared by 4 bases and J by 0 bases, with 4 bases between. Germline CDR1 is ENHRY and CDR2 is SYGVKD. The CDR3 DNA is TGTGCCATCAGTGGGAGCTCCTACGAGCAGTACTTC. Amino acids: CAISGSSYEQYF.